This TCR beta chain was observed in a study of T cell responses to AZD1222 COVID-19 vaccine. The repertoire was sequenced with immunoSEQ multiplex PCR; TCRdb's copy has only in-frame clones and lacks some. The data contain 160,000 or so clones, approximately 90% of them singletons. Sequenced material: peripheral blood, taken on day 0 of MenACWY control vaccination. The sequence derives from an adult in good health.

This chain's CDR3 is CASSQRQDNEKLFF. The CDR3 DNA sequence: TGTGCCAGCAGCCAACGTCAGGATAATGAAAAACTGTTTTTT. The V gene is TRBV4-2, the J gene TRBJ1-4; the D is unclear. This CDR3 contains 14 residues. The germline CDR1 and CDR2 sequences are LGHNA and YNFKEQ. Trimming cost V 2 bases and J 4 bases, with 8 bases left between them.